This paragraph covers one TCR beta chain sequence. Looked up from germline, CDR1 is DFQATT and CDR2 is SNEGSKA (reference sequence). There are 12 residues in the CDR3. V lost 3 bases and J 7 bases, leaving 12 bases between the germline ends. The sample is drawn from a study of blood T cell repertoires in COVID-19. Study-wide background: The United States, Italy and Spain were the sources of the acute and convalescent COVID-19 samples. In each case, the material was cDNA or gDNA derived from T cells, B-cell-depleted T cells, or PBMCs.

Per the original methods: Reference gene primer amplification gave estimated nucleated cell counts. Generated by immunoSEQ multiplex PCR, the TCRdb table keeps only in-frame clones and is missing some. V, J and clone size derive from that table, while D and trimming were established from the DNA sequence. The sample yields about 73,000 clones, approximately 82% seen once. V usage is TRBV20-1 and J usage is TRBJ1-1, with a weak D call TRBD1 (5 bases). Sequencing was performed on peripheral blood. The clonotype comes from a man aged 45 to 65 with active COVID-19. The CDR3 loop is CSASSGGGEAFF. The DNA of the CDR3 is TGCAGTGCTAGTAGTGGGGGGGGTGAAGCTTTCTTT.